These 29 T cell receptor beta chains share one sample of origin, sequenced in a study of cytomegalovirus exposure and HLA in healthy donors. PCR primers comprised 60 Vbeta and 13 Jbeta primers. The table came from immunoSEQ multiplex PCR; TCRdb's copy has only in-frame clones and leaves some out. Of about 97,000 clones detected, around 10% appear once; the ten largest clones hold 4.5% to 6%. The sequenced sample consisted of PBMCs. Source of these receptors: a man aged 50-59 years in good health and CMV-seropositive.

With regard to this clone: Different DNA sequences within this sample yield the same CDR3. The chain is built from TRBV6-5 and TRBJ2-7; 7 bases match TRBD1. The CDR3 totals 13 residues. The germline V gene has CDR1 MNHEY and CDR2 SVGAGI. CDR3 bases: TGTGCTAGCCAGAGGGGGCTTCAAGGCGAGCAGTACTTC. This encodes CASQRGLQGEQYF.

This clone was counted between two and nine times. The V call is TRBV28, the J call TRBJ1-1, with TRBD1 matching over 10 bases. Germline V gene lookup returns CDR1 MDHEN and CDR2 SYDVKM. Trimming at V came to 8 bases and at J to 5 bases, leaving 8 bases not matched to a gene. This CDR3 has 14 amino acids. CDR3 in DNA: TGTGCCAGCGTAAGGGACAGGGGAGGAACTGAAGCTTTCTTT. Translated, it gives CASVRDRGGTEAFF.

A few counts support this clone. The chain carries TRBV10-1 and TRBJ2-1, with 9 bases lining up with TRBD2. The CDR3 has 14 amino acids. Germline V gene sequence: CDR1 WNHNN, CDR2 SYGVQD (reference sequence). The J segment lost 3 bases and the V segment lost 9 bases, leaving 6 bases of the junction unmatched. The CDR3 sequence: CARADSGSYNEQFF. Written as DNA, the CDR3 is TGCGCCAGAGCGGATAGCGGGAGCTACAATGAGCAGTTCTTC.

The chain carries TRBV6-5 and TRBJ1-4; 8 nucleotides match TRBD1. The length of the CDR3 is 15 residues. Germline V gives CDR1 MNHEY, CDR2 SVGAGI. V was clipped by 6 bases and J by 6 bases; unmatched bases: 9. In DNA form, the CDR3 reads TGTGCCAGCAGCTCTACAGGGGGGATTTATGAAAAACTGTTTTTT. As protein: CASSSTGGIYEKLFF.

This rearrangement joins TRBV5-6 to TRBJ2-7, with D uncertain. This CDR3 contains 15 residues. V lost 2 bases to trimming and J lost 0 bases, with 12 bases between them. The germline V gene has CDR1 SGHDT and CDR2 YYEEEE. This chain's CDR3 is CASSFGGISSYEQYF. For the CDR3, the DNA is TGTGCCAGCAGCTTTGGCGGAATCAGCTCCTACGAGCAGTACTTC.

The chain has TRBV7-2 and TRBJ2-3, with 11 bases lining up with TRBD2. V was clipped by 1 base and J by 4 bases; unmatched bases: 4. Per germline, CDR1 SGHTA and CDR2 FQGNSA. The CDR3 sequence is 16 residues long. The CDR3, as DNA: TGTGCCAGCAGCTTAGGACTAGCGGGATTGGCAGATACGCAGTATTTT. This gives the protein CASSLGLAGLADTQYF. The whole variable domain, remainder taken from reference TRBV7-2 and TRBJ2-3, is GAGVSQSPSNKVTEKGKDVELRCDPISGHTALYWYRQSLGQGLEFLIYFQGNSAPDKSGLPSDRFSAERTGGSVSTLTIQRTQQEDSAVYLCASSLGLAGLADTQYFGPGTRLTVL.

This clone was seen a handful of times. The CDR3 here is CASSLSSSYNEQFF. The CDR3 bases are TGTGCCAGCAGCTTATCTAGCTCCTACAATGAGCAGTTCTTC. The rearrangement joins TRBV5-4 to TRBJ2-1; D ambiguous. The CDR3 extends over 14 amino acids. Per germline, CDR1 SGHNT and CDR2 YYREEE (reference sequence). Trimming left V 2 bases short and J 0 bases short, with 6 bases between.

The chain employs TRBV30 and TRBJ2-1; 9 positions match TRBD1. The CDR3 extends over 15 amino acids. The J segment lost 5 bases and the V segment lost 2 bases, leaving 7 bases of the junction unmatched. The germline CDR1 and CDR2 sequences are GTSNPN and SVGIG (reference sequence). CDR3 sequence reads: CAWSPPGTGNNEQFF. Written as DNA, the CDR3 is TGTGCCTGGAGTCCGCCAGGGACAGGGAACAATGAGCAGTTCTTC.

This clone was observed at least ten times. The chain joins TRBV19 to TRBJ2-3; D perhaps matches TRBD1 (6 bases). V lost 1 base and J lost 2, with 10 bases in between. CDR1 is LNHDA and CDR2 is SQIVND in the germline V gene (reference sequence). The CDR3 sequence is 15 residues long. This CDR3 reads CASSIGGRITDTQYF. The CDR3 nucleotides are TGTGCCAGTAGTATAGGGGGGCGGATCACAGATACGCAGTATTTT.

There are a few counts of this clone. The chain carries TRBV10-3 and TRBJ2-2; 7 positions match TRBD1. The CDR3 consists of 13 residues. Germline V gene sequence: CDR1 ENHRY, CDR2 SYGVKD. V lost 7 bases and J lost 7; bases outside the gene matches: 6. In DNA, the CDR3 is TGTGCCATCACCGACACAGGGGTCGGGGAGCTGTTTTTT. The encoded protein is CAITDTGVGELFF.

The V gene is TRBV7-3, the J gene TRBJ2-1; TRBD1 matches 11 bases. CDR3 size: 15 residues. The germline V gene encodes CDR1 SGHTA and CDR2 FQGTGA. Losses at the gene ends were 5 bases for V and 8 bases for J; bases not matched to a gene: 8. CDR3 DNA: TGTGCCAGCAGCGATTGGGGACAGGGGGTAGATGAGCAGTTCTTC. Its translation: CASSDWGQGVDEQFF.

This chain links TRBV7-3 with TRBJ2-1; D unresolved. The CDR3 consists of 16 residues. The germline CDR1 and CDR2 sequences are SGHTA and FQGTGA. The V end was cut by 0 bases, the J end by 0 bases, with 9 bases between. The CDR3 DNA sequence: TGTGCCAGCAGCTTAACCGGCTGGAGCTCCTACAATGAGCAGTTCTTC. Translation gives CASSLTGWSSYNEQFF.

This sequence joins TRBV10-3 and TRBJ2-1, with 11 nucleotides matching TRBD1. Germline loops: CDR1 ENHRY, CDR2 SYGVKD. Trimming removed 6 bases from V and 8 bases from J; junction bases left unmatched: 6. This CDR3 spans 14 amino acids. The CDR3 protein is CAIRTGQGADEQFF. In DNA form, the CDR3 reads TGTGCCATCAGAACAGGACAGGGGGCCGATGAGCAGTTCTTC.

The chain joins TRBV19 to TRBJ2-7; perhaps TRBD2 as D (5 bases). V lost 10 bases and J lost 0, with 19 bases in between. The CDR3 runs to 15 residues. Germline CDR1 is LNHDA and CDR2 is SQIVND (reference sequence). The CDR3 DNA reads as TGTGCCAACCCGCTATGGGGAGCCCCCTCCTACGAGCAGTACTTC. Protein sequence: CANPLWGAPSYEQYF.

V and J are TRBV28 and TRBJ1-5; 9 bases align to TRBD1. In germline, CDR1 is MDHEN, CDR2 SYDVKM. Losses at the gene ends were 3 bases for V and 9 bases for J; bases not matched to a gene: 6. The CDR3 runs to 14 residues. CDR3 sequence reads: CASSLSTGGRPQHF. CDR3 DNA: TGTGCCAGCAGTTTGTCGACAGGGGGACGGCCCCAGCATTTT.

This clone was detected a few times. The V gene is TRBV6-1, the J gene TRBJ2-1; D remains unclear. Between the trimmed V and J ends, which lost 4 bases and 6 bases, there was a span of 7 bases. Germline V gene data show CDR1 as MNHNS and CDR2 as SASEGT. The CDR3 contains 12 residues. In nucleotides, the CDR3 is TGTGCCAGCAGTGGGAGAATCAATGAGCAGTTCTTC. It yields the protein CASSGRINEQFF.

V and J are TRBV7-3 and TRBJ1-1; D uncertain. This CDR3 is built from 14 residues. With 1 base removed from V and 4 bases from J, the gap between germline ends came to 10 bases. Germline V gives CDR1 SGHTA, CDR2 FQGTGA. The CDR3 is CASSLSFLSTEAFF. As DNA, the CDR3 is TGTGCCAGCAGCTTAAGTTTTTTATCCACTGAAGCTTTCTTT.

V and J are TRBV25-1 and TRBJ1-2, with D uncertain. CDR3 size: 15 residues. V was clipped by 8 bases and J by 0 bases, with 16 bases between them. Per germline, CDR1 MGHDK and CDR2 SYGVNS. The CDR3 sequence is CASAKAEGANYGYTF. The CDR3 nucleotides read TGTGCCAGCGCGAAAGCGGAGGGAGCTAACTATGGCTACACCTTC.

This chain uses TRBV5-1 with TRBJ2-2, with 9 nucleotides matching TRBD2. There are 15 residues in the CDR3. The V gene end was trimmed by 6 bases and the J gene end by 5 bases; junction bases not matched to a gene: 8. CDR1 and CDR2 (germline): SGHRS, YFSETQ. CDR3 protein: CASIPIAGVTGELFF. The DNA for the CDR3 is TGCGCCAGCATCCCAATAGCGGGAGTGACCGGGGAGCTGTTTTTT.

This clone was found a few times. The CDR3 coding sequence is TGCGCCAGCACCCCTGACGGACTCTTGAATGAGCAGTTCTTC. Its protein product is CASTPDGLLNEQFF. This chain joins TRBV4-1 and TRBJ2-1; tentatively, D is TRBD2 (5 bases). Germline lookup yields CDR1 MGHRA and CDR2 YSYEKL. V dropped 7 bases and J dropped 7 bases, with 17 bases sitting between them. The CDR3 has 14 residues.

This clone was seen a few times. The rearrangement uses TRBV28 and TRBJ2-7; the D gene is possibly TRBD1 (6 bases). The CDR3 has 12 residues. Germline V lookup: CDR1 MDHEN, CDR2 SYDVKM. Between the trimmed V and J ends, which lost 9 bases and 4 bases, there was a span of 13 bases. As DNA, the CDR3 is TGTGCCAGTTCGACAGGACCTTACGAGCAGTACTTC. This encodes CASSTGPYEQYF.

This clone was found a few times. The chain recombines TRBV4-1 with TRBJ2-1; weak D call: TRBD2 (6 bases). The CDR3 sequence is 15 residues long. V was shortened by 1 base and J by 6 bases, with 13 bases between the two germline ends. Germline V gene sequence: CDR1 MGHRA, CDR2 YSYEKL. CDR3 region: CASSQVRDSSNEQFF. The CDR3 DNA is TGCGCCAGCAGCCAAGTGCGGGACTCAAGCAATGAGCAGTTCTTC.

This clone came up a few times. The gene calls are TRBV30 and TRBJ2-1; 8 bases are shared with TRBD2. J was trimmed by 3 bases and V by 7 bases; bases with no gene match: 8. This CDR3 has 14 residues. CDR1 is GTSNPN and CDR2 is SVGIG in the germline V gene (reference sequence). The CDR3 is CAYDSSGSYNEQFF. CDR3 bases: TGTGCCTATGACTCGAGCGGGAGCTACAATGAGCAGTTCTTC.

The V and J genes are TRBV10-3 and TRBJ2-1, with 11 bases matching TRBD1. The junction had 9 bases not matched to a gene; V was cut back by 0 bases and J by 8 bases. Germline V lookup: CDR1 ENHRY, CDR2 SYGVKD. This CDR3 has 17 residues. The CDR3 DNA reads TGTGCCATCAGTGAGTCTCGTGGGACAGGGGGGTCCCATGAGCAGTTCTTC. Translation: CAISESRGTGGSHEQFF.

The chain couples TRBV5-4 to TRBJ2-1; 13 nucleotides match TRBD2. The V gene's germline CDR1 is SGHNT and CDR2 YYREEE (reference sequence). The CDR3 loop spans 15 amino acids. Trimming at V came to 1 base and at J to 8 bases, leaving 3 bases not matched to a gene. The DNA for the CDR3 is TGTGCCAGCAGCTTGAGGACTAGCGGGAGCGATGAGCAGTTCTTC. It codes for CASSLRTSGSDEQFF.

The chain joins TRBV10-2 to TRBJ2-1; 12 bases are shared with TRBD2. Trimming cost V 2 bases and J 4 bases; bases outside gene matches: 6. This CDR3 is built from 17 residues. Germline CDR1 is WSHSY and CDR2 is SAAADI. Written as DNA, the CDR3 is TGCGCCAGCAGTGAGCTGGCTAGCGGGAGGGCATACAATGAGCAGTTCTTC. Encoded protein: CASSELASGRAYNEQFF.

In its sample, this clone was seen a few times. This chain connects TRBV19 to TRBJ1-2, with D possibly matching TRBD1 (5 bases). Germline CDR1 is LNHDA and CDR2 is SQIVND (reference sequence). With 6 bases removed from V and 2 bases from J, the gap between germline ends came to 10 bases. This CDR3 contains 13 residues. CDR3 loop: CASSLQANYGYTF. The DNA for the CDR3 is TGTGCCAGTAGCCTACAGGCGAACTATGGCTACACCTTC.

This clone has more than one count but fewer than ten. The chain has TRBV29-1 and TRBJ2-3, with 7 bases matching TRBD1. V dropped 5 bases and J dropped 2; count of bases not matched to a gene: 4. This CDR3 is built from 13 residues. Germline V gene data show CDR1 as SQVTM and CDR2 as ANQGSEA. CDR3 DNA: TGCAGCGTTTGGACAGGAGACACAGATACGCAGTATTTT. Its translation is CSVWTGDTDTQYF.

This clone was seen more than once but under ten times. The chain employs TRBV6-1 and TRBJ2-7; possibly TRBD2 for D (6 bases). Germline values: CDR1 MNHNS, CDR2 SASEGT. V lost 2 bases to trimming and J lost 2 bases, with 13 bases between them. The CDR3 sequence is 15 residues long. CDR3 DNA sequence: TGTGCCAGCAGTGAATATTGGGACTTGGCCTACGAGCAGTACTTC. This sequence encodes CASSEYWDLAYEQYF.